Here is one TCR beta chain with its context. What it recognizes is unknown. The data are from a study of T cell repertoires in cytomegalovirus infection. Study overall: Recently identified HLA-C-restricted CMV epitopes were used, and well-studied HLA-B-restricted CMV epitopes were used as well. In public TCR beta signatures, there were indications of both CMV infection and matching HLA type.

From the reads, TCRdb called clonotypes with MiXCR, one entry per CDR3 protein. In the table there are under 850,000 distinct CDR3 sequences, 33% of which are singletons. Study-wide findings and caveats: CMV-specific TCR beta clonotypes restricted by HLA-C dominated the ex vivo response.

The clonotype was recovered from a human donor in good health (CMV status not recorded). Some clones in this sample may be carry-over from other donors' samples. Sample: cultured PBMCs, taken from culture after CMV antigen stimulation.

This CDR3 is CSATKGLLDQPQHF. The CDR3 DNA sequence: TGCAGTGCTACGAAGGGATTATTGGATCAGCCCCAGCATTTT. The chain joins TRBV20-1 to TRBJ1-5; no firm D call. V lost 4 bases and J lost 5, with 15 bases in between. CDR1 is DFQATT, CDR2 SNEGSKA, per germline (reference sequence). The CDR3 is 14 residues long.